The subject of this entry is one TCR beta chain. Its matching antigen is unknown. This specimen comes from a study of T cell repertoires in cytomegalovirus infection. Overall study: Carrying CMV and the relevant HLA type showed in public TCR beta signatures.

Per germline, CDR1 LGHNA and CDR2 YSLEER. The germline V and J ends were trimmed by 0 bases and 8 bases, with 8 bases remaining between them. The CDR3 has 13 amino acids. TCRdb re-derived calls from the reads in MiXCR, one entry per CDR3 protein. Of some 270,000 distinct CDR3 sequences in the sample, around 20% were seen once. This clonotype was obtained from a human donor in good health (CMV status not recorded). Some clones in this sample may be carry-over from other donors' samples. The specimen comprised cultured PBMCs, sampled from culture after CMV antigen stimulation. The J gene is TRBJ2-1, the V gene TRBV4-3; D could derive from TRBD1 or TRBD2 (5 bases each). This CDR3 reads CASSQDGDDEQFF. CDR3 nucleotides: TGCGCCAGCAGCCAAGATGGGGACGATGAGCAGTTCTTC.